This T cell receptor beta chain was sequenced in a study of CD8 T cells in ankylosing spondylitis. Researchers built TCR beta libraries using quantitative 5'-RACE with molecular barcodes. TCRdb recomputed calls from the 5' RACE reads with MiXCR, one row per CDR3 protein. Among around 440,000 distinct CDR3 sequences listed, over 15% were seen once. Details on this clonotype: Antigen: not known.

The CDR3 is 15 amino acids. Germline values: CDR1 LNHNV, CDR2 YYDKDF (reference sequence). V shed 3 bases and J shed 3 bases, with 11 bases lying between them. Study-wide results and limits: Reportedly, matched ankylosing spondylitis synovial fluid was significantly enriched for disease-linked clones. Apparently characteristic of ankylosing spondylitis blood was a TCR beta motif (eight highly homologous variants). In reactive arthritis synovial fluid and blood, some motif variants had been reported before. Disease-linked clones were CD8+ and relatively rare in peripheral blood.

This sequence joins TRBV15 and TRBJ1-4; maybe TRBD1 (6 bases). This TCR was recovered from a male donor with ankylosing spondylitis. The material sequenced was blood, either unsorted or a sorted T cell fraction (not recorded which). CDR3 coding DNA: TGTGCCACCAGCAGTGGACAGAACCCTAATGAAAAACTGTTTTTT. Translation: CATSSGQNPNEKLFF.